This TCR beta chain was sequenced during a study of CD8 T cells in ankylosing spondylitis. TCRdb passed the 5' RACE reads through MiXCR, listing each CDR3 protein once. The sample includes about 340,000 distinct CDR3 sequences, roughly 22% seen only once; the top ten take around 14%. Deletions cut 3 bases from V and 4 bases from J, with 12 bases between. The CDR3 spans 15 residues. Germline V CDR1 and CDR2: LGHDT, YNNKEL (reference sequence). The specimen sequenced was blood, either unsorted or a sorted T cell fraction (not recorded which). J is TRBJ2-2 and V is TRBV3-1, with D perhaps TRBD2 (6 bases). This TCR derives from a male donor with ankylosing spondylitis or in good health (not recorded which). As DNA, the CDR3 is TGTGCCAGCAGCCAGTGGACGGAGGGCACCGGGGAGCTGTTTTTT. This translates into CASSQWTEGTGELFF.